The clone carrying this T cell receptor beta chain was seen only a few times. Its antigen is not known. The sample is drawn from a study of blood T cells in healthy people across ages. This CDR3 contains 15 residues. Between the trimmed V and J ends, which lost 1 base and 2 bases, there was a span of 11 bases. CDR1 and CDR2 (germline): SGHAT, FQNNGV. A J-beta primer mix and a sample-barcoded 5' primer were used in a second PCR of roughly 7 to 12 cycles. Tagging of each cDNA molecule was performed by a template-switch adaptor with 12 random nucleotides. Every sample produced at least 2.5 million CDR3-containing paired-end reads. From the 5' RACE reads, TCRdb called clonotypes with MiXCR, one entry per CDR3 protein. Of 1.2 million to 1.5 million distinct CDR3 sequences listed, almost 60% were seen once; the top ten hold 5% to 7%. Overall study findings and caveats: Older individuals had lower TCR beta diversity per million T cells (the decline was roughly linear).

The chain has TRBV11-2 and TRBJ1-2; D unresolved. The TCR was taken from a man between 18 and 35 years old in good health. Sequencing used blood. CDR3 sequence: CASSLVYPGNYGYTF. The CDR3 bases are TGTGCCAGCAGCTTAGTTTATCCGGGGAACTATGGCTACACCTTC.